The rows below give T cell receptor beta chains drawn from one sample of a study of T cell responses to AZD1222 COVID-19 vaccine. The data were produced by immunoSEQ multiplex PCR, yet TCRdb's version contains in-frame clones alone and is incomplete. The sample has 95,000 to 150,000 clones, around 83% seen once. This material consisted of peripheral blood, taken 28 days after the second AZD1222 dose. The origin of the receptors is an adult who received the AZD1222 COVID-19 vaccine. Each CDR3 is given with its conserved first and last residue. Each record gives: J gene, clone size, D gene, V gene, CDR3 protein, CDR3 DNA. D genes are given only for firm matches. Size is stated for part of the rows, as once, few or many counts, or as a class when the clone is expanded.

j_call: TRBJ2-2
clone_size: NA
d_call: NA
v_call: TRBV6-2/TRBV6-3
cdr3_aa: CASSTGDSGELFF
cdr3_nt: TGTGCCAGCAGTACAGGGGACTCCGGGGAGCTGTTTTTT

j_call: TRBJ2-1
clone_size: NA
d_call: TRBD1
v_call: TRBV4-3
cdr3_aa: CASSAQGADEQFF
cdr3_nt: TGCGCCAGCAGTGCGCAGGGGGCCGATGAGCAGTTCTTC

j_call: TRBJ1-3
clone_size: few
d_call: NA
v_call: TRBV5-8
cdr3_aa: CASSYTGSWNTIYF
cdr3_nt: TGTGCCAGCAGCTACACAGGGAGTTGGAACACCATATATTTT

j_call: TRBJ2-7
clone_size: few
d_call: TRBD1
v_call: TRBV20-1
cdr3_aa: CSARPGGEQYF
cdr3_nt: TGCAGTGCCCGCCCAGGGGGCGAGCAGTACTTC

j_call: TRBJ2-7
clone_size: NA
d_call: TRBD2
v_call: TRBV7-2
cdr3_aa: CASSSRLAGAGEQYF
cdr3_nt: TGTGCCAGCAGCTCAAGACTAGCGGGGGCGGGGGAGCAGTACTTC

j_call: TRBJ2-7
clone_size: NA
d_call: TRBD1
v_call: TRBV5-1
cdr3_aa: CASSLGGTGGDYEQYF
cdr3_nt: TGCGCCAGCAGCTTGGGAGGGACAGGGGGCGATTACGAGCAGTACTTC

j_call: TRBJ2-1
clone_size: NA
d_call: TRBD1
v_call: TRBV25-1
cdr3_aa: CASDSGGDLNEQFF
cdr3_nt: TGTGCCAGTGATTCAGGGGGCGATTTAAATGAGCAGTTCTTC

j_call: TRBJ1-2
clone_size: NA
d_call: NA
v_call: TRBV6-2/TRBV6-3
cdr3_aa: CASSSPYYGGYTF
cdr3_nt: TGTGCCAGCAGTTCTCCTTACTATGGTGGCTACACCTTC

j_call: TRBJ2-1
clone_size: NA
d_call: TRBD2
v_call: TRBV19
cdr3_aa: CASKLAGVRNEQFF
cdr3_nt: TGTGCCAGTAAACTAGCGGGGGTGCGCAATGAGCAGTTCTTC

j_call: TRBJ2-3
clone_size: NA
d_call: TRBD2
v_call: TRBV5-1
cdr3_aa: CASSLTSGVGTQYF
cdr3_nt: TGCGCCAGCAGCTTGACTAGCGGGGTGGGTACGCAGTATTTT

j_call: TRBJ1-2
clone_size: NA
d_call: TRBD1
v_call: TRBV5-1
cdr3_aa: CASSLEGQAYGYTF
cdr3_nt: TGCGCCAGCAGCTTGGAGGGACAGGCCTATGGCTACACCTTC

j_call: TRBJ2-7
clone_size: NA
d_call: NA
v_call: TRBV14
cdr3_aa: CASSRGIPYEQYF
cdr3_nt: TGTGCCAGCAGCCGGGGGATCCCCTACGAGCAGTACTTC

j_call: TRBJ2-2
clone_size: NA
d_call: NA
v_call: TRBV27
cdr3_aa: CASTPYTRTGELFF
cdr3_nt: TGTGCCAGCACGCCTTACACCCGCACCGGGGAGCTGTTTTTT

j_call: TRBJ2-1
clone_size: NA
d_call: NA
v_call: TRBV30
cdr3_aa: CAWNPGRAYNEQFF
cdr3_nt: TGTGCCTGGAACCCGGGACGGGCCTACAATGAGCAGTTCTTC

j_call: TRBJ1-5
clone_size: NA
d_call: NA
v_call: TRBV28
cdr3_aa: CASSSPYSNQPQHF
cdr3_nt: TGTGCCAGCAGTTCCCCTTATAGCAATCAGCCCCAGCATTTT

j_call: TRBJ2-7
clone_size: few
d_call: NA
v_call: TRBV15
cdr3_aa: CATSRSRETYEQYF
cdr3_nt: TGTGCCACCAGCAGATCCCGGGAGACCTACGAGCAGTACTTC

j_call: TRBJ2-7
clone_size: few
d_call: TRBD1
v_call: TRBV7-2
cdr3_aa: CASSFMTGNEQYF
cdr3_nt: TGTGCCAGCAGCTTTATGACAGGGAACGAGCAGTACTTC

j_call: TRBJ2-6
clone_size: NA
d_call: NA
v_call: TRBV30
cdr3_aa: CAWQRKGSGANVLTF
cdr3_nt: TGTGCGTGGCAACGCAAGGGCTCTGGGGCCAACGTCCTGACTTTC

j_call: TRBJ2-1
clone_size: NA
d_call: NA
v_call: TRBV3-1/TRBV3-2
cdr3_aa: CASSRLGGKNNEQFF
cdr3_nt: TGTGCCAGCAGCCGTCTAGGGGGAAAAAACAATGAGCAGTTCTTC

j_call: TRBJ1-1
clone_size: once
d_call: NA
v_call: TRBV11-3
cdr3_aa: CASSLRGSSTEAFF
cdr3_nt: TGTGCCAGCAGCTTAAGGGGTTCAAGCACTGAAGCTTTCTTT

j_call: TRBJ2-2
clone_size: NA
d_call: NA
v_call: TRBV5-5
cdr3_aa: CASSFGQNTGELFF
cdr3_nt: TGTGCCAGCAGCTTCGGACAGAACACCGGGGAGCTGTTTTTT

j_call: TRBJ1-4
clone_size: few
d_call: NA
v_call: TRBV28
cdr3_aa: CASSLSEKLFF
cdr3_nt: TGTGCCAGCAGTTTAAGTGAAAAACTGTTTTTT

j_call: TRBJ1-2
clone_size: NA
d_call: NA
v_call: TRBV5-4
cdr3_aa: CASSLELGSGYGYTF
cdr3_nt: TGTGCCAGCAGCTTGGAGTTAGGGTCGGGCTATGGCTACACCTTC

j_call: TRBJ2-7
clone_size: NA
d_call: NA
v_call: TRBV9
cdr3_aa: CASSPAPGTHKGEQYF
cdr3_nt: TGTGCCAGCAGCCCCGCCCCCGGGACGCATAAGGGCGAGCAGTACTTC

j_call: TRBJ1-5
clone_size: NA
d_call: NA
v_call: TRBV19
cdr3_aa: CASSISPQDGPQHF
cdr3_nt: TGTGCCAGTAGTATAAGCCCTCAAGATGGGCCCCAGCATTTT

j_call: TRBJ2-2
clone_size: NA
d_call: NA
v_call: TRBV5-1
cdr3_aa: CASSLDSSGELFF
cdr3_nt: TGCGCCAGCAGCCTTGACAGTTCCGGGGAGCTGTTTTTT

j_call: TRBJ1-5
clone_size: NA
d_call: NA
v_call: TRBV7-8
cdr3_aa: CASSLGDRDQPQHF
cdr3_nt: TGTGCCAGCAGCTTAGGAGATAGGGATCAGCCCCAGCATTTT

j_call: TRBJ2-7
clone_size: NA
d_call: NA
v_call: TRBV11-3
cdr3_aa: CASSLKQGGHEQYF
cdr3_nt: TGTGCCAGCAGCTTAAAACAGGGAGGCCACGAGCAGTACTTC

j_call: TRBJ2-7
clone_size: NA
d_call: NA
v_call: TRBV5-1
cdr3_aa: CASSWTGLRATYEQYF
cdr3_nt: TGCGCCAGCAGCTGGACGGGCCTCAGAGCCACCTACGAGCAGTACTTC

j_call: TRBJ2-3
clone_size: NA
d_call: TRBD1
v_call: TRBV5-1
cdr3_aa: CASSLGQGAGDTQYF
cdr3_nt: TGCGCCAGCAGCTTGGGTCAGGGGGCAGGAGATACGCAGTATTTT

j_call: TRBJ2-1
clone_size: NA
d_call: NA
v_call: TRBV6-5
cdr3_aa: CASSSSDYEQFF
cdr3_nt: TGTGCCAGCAGCTCCTCAGACTATGAGCAGTTCTTC

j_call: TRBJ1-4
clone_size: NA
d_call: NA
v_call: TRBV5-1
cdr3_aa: CASSLDSTNEKLFF
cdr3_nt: TGCGCCAGCAGCTTGGACAGCACTAATGAAAAACTGTTTTTT

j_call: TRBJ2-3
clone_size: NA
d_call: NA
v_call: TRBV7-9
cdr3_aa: CASSLNQNSGVSYF
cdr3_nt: TGTGCCAGCAGCCTCAACCAAAACAGTGGGGTGTCATATTTT

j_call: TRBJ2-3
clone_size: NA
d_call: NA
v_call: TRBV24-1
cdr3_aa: CATSQGPYTQYF
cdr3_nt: TGTGCCACCTCTCAGGGGCCCTATACGCAGTATTTT

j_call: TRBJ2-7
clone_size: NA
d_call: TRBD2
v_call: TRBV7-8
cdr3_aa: CASSLGGRGYEQYF
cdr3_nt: TGTGCCAGCAGCTTAGGGGGGAGGGGCTACGAGCAGTACTTC

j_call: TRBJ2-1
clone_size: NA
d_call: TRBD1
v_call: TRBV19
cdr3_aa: CASSPGQGYYNEQFF
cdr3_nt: TGTGCCAGTAGCCCCGGACAGGGGTACTACAATGAGCAGTTCTTC

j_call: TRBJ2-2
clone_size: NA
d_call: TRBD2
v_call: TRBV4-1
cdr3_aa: CASSQANGGTGELFF
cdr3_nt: TGCGCCAGCAGCCAGGCCAACGGGGGGACCGGGGAGCTGTTTTTT

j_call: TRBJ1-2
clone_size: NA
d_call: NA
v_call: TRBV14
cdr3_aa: CASSQVASPHGYTF
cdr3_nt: TGTGCCAGCAGCCAAGTCGCTAGTCCCCATGGCTACACCTTC

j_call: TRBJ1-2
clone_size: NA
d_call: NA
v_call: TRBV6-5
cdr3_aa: CASRTNTGSGYTF
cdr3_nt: TGTGCCAGCAGAACTAATACAGGGAGTGGCTACACCTTC

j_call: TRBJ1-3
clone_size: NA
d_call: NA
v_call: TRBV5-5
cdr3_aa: CASTVLSGNTIYF
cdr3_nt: TGTGCCAGCACGGTCCTCTCTGGAAACACCATATATTTT

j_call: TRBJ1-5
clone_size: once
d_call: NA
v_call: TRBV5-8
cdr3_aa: CASSMHYRDQPQHF
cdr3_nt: TGTGCCAGCAGCATGCACTACAGGGATCAGCCCCAGCATTTT

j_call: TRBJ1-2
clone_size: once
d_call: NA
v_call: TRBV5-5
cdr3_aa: CASSLGVRTVVNYGYTF
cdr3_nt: TGTGCCAGCAGCTTGGGCGTCAGGACAGTGGTTAACTATGGCTACACCTTC

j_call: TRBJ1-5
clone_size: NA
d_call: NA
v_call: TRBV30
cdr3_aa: CAWSVRGDLGNQPQHF
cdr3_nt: TGTGCCTGGAGTGTACGGGGTGATCTGGGCAATCAGCCCCAGCATTTT

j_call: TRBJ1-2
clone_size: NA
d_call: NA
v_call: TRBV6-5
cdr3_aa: CASTRQDSRYGYTF
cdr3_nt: TGTGCCAGCACCCGACAGGATTCTAGGTATGGCTACACCTTC

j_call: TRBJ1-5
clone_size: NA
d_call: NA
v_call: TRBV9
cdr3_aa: CASSVGPSNQPQHF
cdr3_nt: TGTGCCAGCAGCGTAGGACCTAGCAATCAGCCCCAGCATTTT

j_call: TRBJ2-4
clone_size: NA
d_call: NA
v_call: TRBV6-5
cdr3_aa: CASRVPGLHIQYF
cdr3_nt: TGTGCCAGCAGGGTACCAGGATTACACATTCAGTACTTC

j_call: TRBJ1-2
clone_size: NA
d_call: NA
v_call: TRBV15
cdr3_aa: CATSRVSDPRVGGYTF
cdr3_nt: TGTGCCACCAGCAGGGTCTCGGACCCTAGAGTGGGCGGCTACACCTTC

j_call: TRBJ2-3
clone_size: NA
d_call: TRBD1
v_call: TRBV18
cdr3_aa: CASSFTGTGVDTQYF
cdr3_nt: TGTGCCAGCTCATTTACCGGGACAGGGGTGGATACGCAGTATTTT

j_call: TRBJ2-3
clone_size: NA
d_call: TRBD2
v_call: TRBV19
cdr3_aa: CASSIRRAGGPSTDTQYF
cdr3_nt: TGTGCCAGTAGTATACGGAGAGCGGGGGGCCCTTCAACAGATACGCAGTATTTT

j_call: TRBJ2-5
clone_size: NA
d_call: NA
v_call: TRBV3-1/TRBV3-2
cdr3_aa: CASSRGLSPTQYF
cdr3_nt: TGTGCCAGCAGCCGGGGACTTTCCCCGACCCAGTACTTC

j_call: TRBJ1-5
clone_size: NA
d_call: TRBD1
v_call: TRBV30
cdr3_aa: CAWSVARGPKQPQHF
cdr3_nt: TGTGCCTGGAGTGTGGCCAGGGGGCCGAAACAGCCCCAGCATTTT

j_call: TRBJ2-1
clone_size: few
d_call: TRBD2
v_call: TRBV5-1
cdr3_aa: CASSLGPGTRVDEQFF
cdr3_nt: TGCGCCAGCAGCTTGGGACCAGGGACTAGGGTCGATGAGCAGTTCTTC

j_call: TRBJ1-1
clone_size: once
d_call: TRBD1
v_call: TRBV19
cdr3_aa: CASSTAGTGYTEAFF
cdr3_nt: TGTGCCAGTAGTACGGCCGGGACAGGCTACACTGAAGCTTTCTTT

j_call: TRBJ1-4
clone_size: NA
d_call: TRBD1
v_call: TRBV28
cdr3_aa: CASTRQGTTNEKLFF
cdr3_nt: TGTGCCAGCACTCGACAGGGGACAACTAATGAAAAACTGTTTTTT

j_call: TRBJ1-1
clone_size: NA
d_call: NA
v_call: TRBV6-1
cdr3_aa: CASGEAFF
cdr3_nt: TGTGCCAGCGGTGAAGCTTTCTTT

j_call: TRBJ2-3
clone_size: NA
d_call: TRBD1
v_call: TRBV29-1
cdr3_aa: CSVDDRESDTQYF
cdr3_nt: TGCAGCGTTGATGACAGGGAATCAGATACGCAGTATTTT

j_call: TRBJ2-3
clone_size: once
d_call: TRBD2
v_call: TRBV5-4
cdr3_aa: CASSFSGGGYTDTQYF
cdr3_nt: TGTGCCAGCAGCTTCTCGGGAGGGGGGTACACAGATACGCAGTATTTT